A single sample gave rise to the 10 T cell receptor beta chains below, sequenced in a study of Ad26.COV2.S vaccination and SARS-CoV-2 variants. Treatment defined: roughly 18 received Ad26.COV2.S at low or high dose, single or two shots; 5 received placebo; per-sample allocation not given. Repertoires come from day 63 after the first vaccine or placebo injection. Assay: immunoSEQ multiplex PCR; the TCRdb copy retains only in-frame clones and omits some. The table includes 300,000 to 350,000 clones, under 90% detected once. Sequenced material: peripheral blood, taken in a trial of Ad26.COV2.S vaccine versus placebo. The receptors here all came from a person between 18 and 65 years old who received the Ad26.COV2.S COVID-19 vaccine or a placebo.

V and J are TRBV27 and TRBJ2-2, with D unclear. V was pared by 4 bases and J by 0 bases, with 15 bases between. The germline gives CDR1 MNHEY, CDR2 SMNVEV (reference sequence). The CDR3 spans 17 residues. The CDR3 here is CASSSSDGWANTGELFF. The CDR3 region has the DNA TGTGCCAGCAGTTCCTCGGACGGGTGGGCGAACACCGGGGAGCTGTTTTTT.

About this clone itself: The junction does not match germline at one end; this may be a read error. This chain links TRBV5-6 with TRBJ1-2; TRBD1 matches at 8 bases. The CDR3 spans 13 residues. Germline V gives CDR1 SGHDT, CDR2 YYEEEE. Here the CDR3 DNA reads TGTGCCAGCAGCTTGGCAGACAGGGGCCTCCATTTCTTC. It specifies CASSLADRGLHFF.

J is TRBJ2-3 and V is TRBV2; possibly TRBD2 for D (5 bases). V dropped 6 bases and J dropped 8 bases, with 12 bases sitting between them. CDR3 size: 12 residues. The germline V gene has CDR1 SNHLY and CDR2 FYNNEI. CDR3 amino acids: CASRYTAGTQYF. The CDR3 nucleotides read TGTGCCAGCAGGTACACCGCGGGTACGCAGTATTTT.

The rearrangement uses TRBV5-5 and TRBJ2-5, with 13 bases aligning to TRBD2. The CDR3 has 16 amino acids. The ends lost 4 bases at V and 2 bases at J; junction bases unmatched: 5. Per germline, CDR1 SGHKS and CDR2 YYEKEE (reference sequence). In nucleotides, the CDR3 is TGTGCCAGCAGCAGGACTAGCGGGGGACCTCAAGAGACCCAGTACTTC. This sequence encodes CASSRTSGGPQETQYF.

This chain links TRBV5-6 with TRBJ1-1; 11 nucleotides match TRBD1. V dropped 0 bases and J dropped 9; count of bases not matched to a gene: 4. This CDR3 contains 14 residues. Per germline, CDR1 SGHDT and CDR2 YYEEEE. The CDR3 is CASSLGTGGAKAFF. In DNA, the CDR3 is TGTGCCAGCAGCTTGGGGACAGGGGGCGCGAAAGCTTTCTTT.

V and J are TRBV7-9 and TRBJ1-4; 9 bases are shared with TRBD1. With 4 bases clipped from V and 6 bases from J, the junction kept 3 bases outside the gene matches. CDR1 SEHNR and CDR2 FQNEAQ come from the germline V gene (reference sequence). The CDR3 sequence is 14 residues long. This CDR3 is CASSSGQGDEKLFF. CDR3 sequence (DNA): TGTGCCAGCAGCTCGGGACAGGGTGATGAAAAACTGTTTTTT. The full variable domain, with the rest looked up from reference TRBV7-9 and TRBJ1-4, is DTGVSQNPRHKITKRGQNVTFRCDPISEHNRLYWYRQTLGQGPEFLTYFQNEAQLEKSRLLSDRFSAERPKGSFSTLEIQRTEQGDSAMYLCASSSGQGDEKLFFGSGTQLSVL.

The chain couples TRBV5-6 to TRBJ2-4; 7 bases align to TRBD2. CDR1 SGHDT and CDR2 YYEEEE come from the germline V gene. V lost 4 bases to trimming and J lost 0 bases; unmatched junction nucleotides: 7. The CDR3 contains 16 residues. This CDR3 is CASSHRLALAKNIQYF. CDR3 sequence (DNA): TGTGCCAGCAGCCACCGACTAGCCTTAGCCAAAAACATTCAGTACTTC.

The V and J genes are TRBV18 and TRBJ2-5; D is unclear. The CDR3 sequence is 13 residues long. Deletions cut 2 bases from V and 1 base from J, with 5 bases between. Looked up from germline, CDR1 is KGHSH and CDR2 is LQKENI. CDR3 DNA: TGTGCCAGCTCACCAGGGATCCAAGAGACCCAGTACTTC. This sequence encodes CASSPGIQETQYF.

This chain connects TRBV18 to TRBJ2-1, with 10 bases that match TRBD2. This CDR3 is built from 15 residues. Unmatched junction bases numbered 2, after V lost 0 bases and J lost 6 bases. Germline V gives CDR1 KGHSH, CDR2 LQKENI. CDR3 region: CASSPPSGGANEQFF. The CDR3 DNA reads TGTGCCAGCTCACCACCGAGCGGGGGGGCCAATGAGCAGTTCTTC.

J is TRBJ2-5 and V is TRBV4-2; D is unclear. This CDR3 region has 16 residues. Germline V lookup: CDR1 LGHNA, CDR2 YNFKEQ. Trimming took 1 base from V and 5 from J, leaving 17 bases between them. CDR3 nucleotide sequence: TGTGCCAGCAGCCAAGTCCCCATCGAGCTAGGGGAGACCCAGTACTTC. This codes for CASSQVPIELGETQYF.